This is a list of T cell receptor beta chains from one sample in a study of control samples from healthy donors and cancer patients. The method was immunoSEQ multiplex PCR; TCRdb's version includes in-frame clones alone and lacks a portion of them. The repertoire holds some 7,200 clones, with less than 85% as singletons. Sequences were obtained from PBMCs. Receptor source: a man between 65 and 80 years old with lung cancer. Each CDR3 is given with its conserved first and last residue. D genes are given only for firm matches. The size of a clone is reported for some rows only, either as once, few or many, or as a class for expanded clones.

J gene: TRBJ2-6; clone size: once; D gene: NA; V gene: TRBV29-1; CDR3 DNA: TGCAGCGTGGGCATCATGGACGGACCCCATGTCCTGACTTTC; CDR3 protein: CSVGIMDGPHVLTF
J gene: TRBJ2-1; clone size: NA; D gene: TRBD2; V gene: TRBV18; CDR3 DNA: TGTGCCAGCTCACCGGGGACTAGCGGGAACAATGAGCAGTTCTTC; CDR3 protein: CASSPGTSGNNEQFF
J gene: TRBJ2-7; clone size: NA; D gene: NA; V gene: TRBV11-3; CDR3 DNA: TGTGCCAGCAGCTTAGATCGCCTGGGGGAGCAGTACTTC; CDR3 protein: CASSLDRLGEQYF
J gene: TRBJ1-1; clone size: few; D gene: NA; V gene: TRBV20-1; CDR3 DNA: TGCAGGGGATACAGGGACCCACAAGCTTTCTTT; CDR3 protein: CRGYRDPQAFF
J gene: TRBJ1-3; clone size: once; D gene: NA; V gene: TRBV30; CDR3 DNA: TGTGCCTGGAGTGCCGGAAGGGCTAGCTCTGGAAACACCATATATTTT; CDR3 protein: CAWSAGRASSGNTIYF
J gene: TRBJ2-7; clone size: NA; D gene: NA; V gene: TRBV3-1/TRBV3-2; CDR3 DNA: TGTGCCAGCAGCCAAGTAGTCGGGGGCGAGGGCGGGTACGAGCAGTACTTC; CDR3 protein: CASSQVVGGEGGYEQYF
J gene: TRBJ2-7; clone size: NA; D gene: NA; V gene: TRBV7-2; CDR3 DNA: TGTGCCAGCAGCTTAGCGCGTAGGGGGGACTACGAGCAGTACTTC; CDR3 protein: CASSLARRGDYEQYF
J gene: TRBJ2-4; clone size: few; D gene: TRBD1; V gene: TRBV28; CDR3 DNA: TGTGCCAGCACCCCGGGACAGGGGTCCAAAAACATTCAGTACTTC; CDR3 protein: CASTPGQGSKNIQYF
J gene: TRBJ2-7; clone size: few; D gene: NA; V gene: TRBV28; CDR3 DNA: TGTGCCAGCAGTTCACCCGCCTTGGGGCTAAGTGAGCAGTACTTC; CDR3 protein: CASSSPALGLSEQYF
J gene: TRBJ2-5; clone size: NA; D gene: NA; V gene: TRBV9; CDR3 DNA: TGTGCCAGCAGCGTAGGGGTTGGGGAGACCCAGTACTTC; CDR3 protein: CASSVGVGETQYF
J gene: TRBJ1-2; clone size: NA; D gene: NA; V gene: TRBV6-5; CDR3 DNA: TGTGCCAGCAGTTACCGCGGCAGGGGTAATGGCTACACCTTC; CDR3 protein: CASSYRGRGNGYTF
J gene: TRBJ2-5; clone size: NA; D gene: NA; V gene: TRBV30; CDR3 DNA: TGTGCCTGGAGTGATTCAGAGACCCAGTACTTC; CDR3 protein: CAWSDSETQYF
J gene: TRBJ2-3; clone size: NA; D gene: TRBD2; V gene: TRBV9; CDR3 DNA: TGTGCCAGCAGGAGCGGGAGAGCGTCAGATACGCAGTATTTT; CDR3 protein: CASRSGRASDTQYF
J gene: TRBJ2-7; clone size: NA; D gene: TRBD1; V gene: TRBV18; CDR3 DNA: TGTGCCAGCTCACCAACTTCCGGGACAGGGGACCCCTACGAGCAGTACTTC; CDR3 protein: CASSPTSGTGDPYEQYF
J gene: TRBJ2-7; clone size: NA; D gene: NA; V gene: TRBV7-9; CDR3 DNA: TGTGCCAGCAGCACCGACAGGTCCTACTTCTACGAGCAGTACTTC; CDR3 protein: CASSTDRSYFYEQYF
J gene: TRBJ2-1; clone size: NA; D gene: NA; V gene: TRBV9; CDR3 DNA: TGTGCCAGCAGCCCCAGTTCGGCCCGGGGCAATGAGCAGTTCTTC; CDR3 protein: CASSPSSARGNEQFF